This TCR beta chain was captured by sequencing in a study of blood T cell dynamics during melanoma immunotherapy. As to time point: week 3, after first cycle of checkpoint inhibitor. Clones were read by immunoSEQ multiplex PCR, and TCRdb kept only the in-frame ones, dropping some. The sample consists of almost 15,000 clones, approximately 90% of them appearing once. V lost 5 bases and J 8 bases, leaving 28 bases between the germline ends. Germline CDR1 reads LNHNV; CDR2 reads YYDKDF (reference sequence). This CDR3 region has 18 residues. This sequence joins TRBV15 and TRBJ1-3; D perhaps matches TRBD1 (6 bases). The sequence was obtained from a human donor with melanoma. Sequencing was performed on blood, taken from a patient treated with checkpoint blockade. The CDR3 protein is CATSFRRQTGGLRDTIYF. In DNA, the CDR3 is TGTGCCACCAGCTTCAGACGTCAGACAGGAGGGCTTCGAGACACCATATATTTT.